This T cell receptor (beta chain) derives from a study of beta chain features in type 1 diabetes. General observations from the study: Type 1 diabetes patients had fewer VDJ junction insertions and more deletions. Shortening of TCRB CDR3s, moderate but significant, appeared in all four CD4+ subsets of Type 1 diabetes patients.

Germline V gives CDR1 SGHAT, CDR2 FQNNGV. The CDR3 has 15 residues. V lost 7 bases, J lost 3 bases, and 16 bases lay in between. It was via CD45RO/CCR7/CD25/CD127/CD95/CD27 that CD4+ naive, central memory, regulatory and stem cell-like memory cells were sorted. This clone was recorded only once. What it recognizes is unknown. Of the isolated RNA, all was reverse transcribed, and so the sequenced material was expressed TCRB transcripts. The repertoire was sequenced with immunoSEQ multiplex PCR; TCRdb's copy has only in-frame clones and lacks some. The top ten hold around 0.42% of the sample, which has some 150,000 clones, around 51% seen once.

This receptor was obtained from a man aged 18 to 30 in good health. The sequenced sample consisted of Tregs from blood. V usage is TRBV11-2 and J usage is TRBJ2-1; D is perhaps TRBD2 (7 bases). As DNA, the CDR3 is TGTGCCAGCACCCTTCGGGGGGCCCACTACAATGAGCAGTTCTTC. Its translation: CASTLRGAHYNEQFF.